Below, one TCR beta chain is given with its context. Antigen unknown. The data are from a study of OX40 agonist ivuxolimab in advanced cancers. The study, taken as a whole, reports: Patients who responded partially at 0.1-3.0 mg/kg showed clonal expansion ranking among the lowest.

Clones were sequenced by immunoSEQ multiplex PCR, and TCRdb holds only the in-frame ones, with some missing. The table shows tens of thousands of clones, with approximately 88% occurring only once. The CDR3 sequence is 12 residues long. The V end lost 1 base, the J end lost 8 bases, and 6 bases lay between the germline ends. Germline CDR1 is MDHEN and CDR2 is SYDVKM. This sample comprised CD4+ or CD8+ T cells sorted from blood, obtained in a trial of the OX40 agonist ivuxolimab. This rearrangement joins TRBV28 to TRBJ2-1; no firm D call. This TCR was recovered from an adult with an advanced solid tumor such as melanoma, head and neck, liver or kidney cancer. This CDR3 reads CASSLYDDEQFF. In DNA, the CDR3 is TGTGCCAGCAGTTTATATGATGATGAGCAGTTCTTC.